The source of this T cell receptor beta chain is a study of blood T cell repertoires in COVID-19. Study at large: From T cells, B-cell-depleted T cells, or PBMCs came the material, which was cDNA or gDNA.

Per the original data handling: Reference gene primer amplification yielded estimated nucleated cell counts. Method: immunoSEQ multiplex PCR; TCRdb's copy keeps in-frame clones and lacks some. Clone size and the V and J calls come from that table; the DNA yielded D and trimming. The profile shows more than 120,000 clones, more than 70% of them singletons. CDR1 SNHLY and CDR2 FYNNEI come from the germline V gene. V lost 8 bases, J lost 2 bases, and 4 bases stayed unmatched. The CDR3 runs to 14 residues. J is TRBJ2-2 and V is TRBV2, with 8 bases that match TRBD1. This TCR came from a human donor in a cohort sampled during active COVID-19. The sample consisted of peripheral blood. CDR3 coding DNA: TGTGCCAGCTGGGCAGGGGGCAACACCGGGGAGCTGTTTTTT. Protein: CASWAGGNTGELFF.